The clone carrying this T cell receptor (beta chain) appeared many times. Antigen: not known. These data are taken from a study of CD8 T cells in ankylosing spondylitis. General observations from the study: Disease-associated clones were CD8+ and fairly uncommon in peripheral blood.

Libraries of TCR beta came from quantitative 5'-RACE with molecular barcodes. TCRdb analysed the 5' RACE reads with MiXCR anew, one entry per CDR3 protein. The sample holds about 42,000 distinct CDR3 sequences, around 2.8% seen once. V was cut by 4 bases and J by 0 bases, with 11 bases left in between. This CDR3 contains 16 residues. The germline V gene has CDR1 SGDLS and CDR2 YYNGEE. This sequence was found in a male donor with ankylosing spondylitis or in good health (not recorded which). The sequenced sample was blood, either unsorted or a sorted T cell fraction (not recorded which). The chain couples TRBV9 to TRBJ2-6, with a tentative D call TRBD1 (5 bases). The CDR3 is CASSSQVYSGANVLTF. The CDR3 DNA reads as TGTGCCAGCAGCTCACAGGTGTACTCTGGGGCCAACGTCCTGACTTTC.